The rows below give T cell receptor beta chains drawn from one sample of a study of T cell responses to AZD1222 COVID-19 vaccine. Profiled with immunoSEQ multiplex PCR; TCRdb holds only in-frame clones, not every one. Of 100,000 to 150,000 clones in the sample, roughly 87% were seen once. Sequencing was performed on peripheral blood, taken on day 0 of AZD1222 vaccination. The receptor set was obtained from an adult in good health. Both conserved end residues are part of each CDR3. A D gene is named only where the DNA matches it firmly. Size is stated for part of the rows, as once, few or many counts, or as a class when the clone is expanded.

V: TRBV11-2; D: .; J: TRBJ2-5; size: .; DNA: TGTGCCAGCAGCTTAGTAGGTCTAGTACAAGAGACCCAGTACTTC; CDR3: CASSLVGLVQETQYF
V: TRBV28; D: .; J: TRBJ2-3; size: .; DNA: TGTGCCAGCAGTTTATGGGAGGGGGGCGTCATGACAGATACGCAGTATTTT; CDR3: CASSLWEGGVMTDTQYF
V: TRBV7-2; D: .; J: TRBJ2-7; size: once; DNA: TGTGCCAGCAGCTTGTATTACGAGCAGTACTTC; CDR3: CASSLYYEQYF
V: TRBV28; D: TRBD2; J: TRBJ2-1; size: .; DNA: TGTGCCAGCAGTTTTACCGGCGGGAGGGCCCAGGAGCAGTTCTTC; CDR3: CASSFTGGRAQEQFF
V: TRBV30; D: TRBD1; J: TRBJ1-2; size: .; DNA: TGTGCCTGGAGAGCTTGGGACAGGGGATCCTATGGCTACACCTTC; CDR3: CAWRAWDRGSYGYTF
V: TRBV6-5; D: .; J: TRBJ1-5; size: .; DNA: TGTGCCAGCAATACAGTCTATAGCAATCAGCCCCAGCATTTT; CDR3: CASNTVYSNQPQHF
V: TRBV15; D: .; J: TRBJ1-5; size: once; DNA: TGTGCCACCAGCAGAGTGGGGGGTCAGCCCCAGCATTTT; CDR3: CATSRVGGQPQHF
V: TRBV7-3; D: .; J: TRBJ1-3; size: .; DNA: TGTGCCAGCAGCTTAATCCTCGGAAACACCATATATTTT; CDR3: CASSLILGNTIYF
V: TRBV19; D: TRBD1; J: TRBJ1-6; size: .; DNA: TGTGCCAGTAGTATCTCCTTGACAGGGGTGGATTCACCCCTCCACTTT; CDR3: CASSISLTGVDSPLHF
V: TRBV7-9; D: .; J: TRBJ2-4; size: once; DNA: TGTGCCAGCAGCTTATTGGGGGAAAACATTCAGTACTTC; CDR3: CASSLLGENIQYF
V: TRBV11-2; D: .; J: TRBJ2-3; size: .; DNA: TGTGCCAGCAGCCTTGTCCTGCATACGCAGTATTTT; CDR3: CASSLVLHTQYF
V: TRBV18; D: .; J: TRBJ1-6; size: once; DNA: TGTGCCAGCTCAGAACGCGGGGAAAGAGGATCACCCCTCCACTTT; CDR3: CASSERGERGSPLHF
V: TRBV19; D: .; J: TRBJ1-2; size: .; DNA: TGTGCCAGTAGTACTGGGGTTTTTTATGGCTACACCTTC; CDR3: CASSTGVFYGYTF